The 16 T cell receptor beta chains in this list originate from one sample, sequenced in a study of identical twins. TCRdb passed the 5' RACE reads through MiXCR, listing each CDR3 protein once. The repertoire includes about 330,000 distinct CDR3 sequences, roughly an eighth of them detected once, and around 6.9% sits in the top ten. The same sample was also studied in work on yellow fever vaccine responses in identical twins.

Sequenced input: CD8+ T cells sorted from blood. The source of these receptors is a woman in her late teens or twenties in good health.

This clonotype has only a few counts. The V call is TRBV4-1, the J call TRBJ2-5, with D tentatively TRBD2 (7 bases). The germline CDR1 and CDR2 sequences are MGHRA and YSYEKL. Trimming cost V 1 base and J 4 bases, with 19 bases left between them. The CDR3 is 17 residues long. The CDR3 here is CASSQGWGGRMGETQYF. The CDR3 DNA follows: TGCGCCAGCAGCCAAGGGTGGGGGGGCCGAATGGGAGAGACCCAGTACTTC.

This clonotype was found many times. The CDR3, as DNA: TGTGCCAGCAGTTTTCGGCCAGGGGTAGAGACCCAGTACTTC. It translates to CASSFRPGVETQYF. The chain carries TRBV12-3 or TRBV12-4 and TRBJ2-5; weak D call: TRBD1 (6 bases). V was shortened by 3 bases and J by 4 bases, with 12 bases between the two germline ends. CDR3 length equals 14 residues.

A few counts support this clonotype. This rearrangement joins TRBV2 to TRBJ2-7; 9 bases map to TRBD1. From germline, CDR1 is SNHLY and CDR2 FYNNEI. J lost 2 bases, V lost 6 bases, and 2 bases had no gene match. CDR3 size: 13 residues. CDR3 nucleotide sequence: TGTGCCAGCAGGGACAGGGGCCCCTACGAGCAGTACTTC. Its protein product is CASRDRGPYEQYF.

This clonotype came up a few times. This sequence joins TRBV7-6 and TRBJ1-3, with TRBD1 matching 8 bases. This CDR3 comprises 15 residues. V was clipped by 5 bases and J by 4 bases; unmatched bases: 7. CDR1 SGHVS and CDR2 FNYEAQ come from the germline V gene. CDR3 in DNA: TGTGCCAGCAGCCGTGGACAGGGACCAGGAAACACCATATATTTT. It is translated as CASSRGQGPGNTIYF.

This clonotype appeared many times. The rearrangement uses TRBV7-6 and TRBJ2-1, with D unclear. The V end lost 4 bases, the J end lost 13 bases, and 14 bases lay between the germline ends. The V gene's germline CDR1 is SGHVS and CDR2 FNYEAQ. CDR3 length: 12 amino acids. The CDR3 DNA reads as TGTGCCAGCAGCTCCACTACGGTGGAACAGTTCTTC. Translation gives CASSSTTVEQFF.

This clonotype was seen many times. V usage is TRBV12-3 or TRBV12-4 and J usage is TRBJ2-2; TRBD2 agrees at 7 bases. This CDR3 spans 11 amino acids. With 8 bases clipped from V and 6 bases from J, the junction kept 0 bases outside the gene matches. The CDR3, as DNA: TGTGCCAGCGGGGGGGCCGGGGAGCTGTTTTTT. Its protein product is CASGGAGELFF.

This clonotype was recorded a few times. V and J are TRBV15 and TRBJ2-2; no reliable D call. Trimming removed 4 bases from V and 0 bases from J, with 9 bases in between. The CDR3 is 15 amino acids. CDR1 is LNHNV and CDR2 is YYDKDF in the germline V gene (reference sequence). The CDR3 sequence: CATSMELSNTGELFF. In DNA, the CDR3 is TGTGCCACCAGCATGGAGCTCTCGAACACCGGGGAGCTGTTTTTT.

V gene TRBV28 combines with J gene TRBJ2-7, with 11 bases matching TRBD2. CDR3 length equals 14 residues. V gave up 5 bases and J gave up 3 bases; unmatched junction bases: 3. CDR1 MDHEN and CDR2 SYDVKM come from the germline V gene. This CDR3 is CASSRLAGRYEQYF. CDR3 coding DNA: TGTGCCAGCAGTCGACTAGCGGGGCGCTACGAGCAGTACTTC.

To note about this clonotype: No DNA is shown, since the ends of the CDR3 on it are uncertain; the CDR3 is the one TCRdb lists. The chain joins TRBV27 to TRBJ2-2; the DNA was not used to check the table's D call, TRBD1. The CDR3 is 13 amino acids long, termini counted. Germline V gene sequence: CDR1 MNHEY, CDR2 SMNVEV (reference sequence). CDR3 sequence: CASALGAAGSCFF.

The table lists this clonotype with a few counts. The chain is built from TRBV14 and TRBJ2-6; D not resolved. CDR3 length: 17 amino acids. CDR1 and CDR2 (germline): SGHDN, FVKESK. V lost 4 bases and J lost 0, with 13 bases in between. The chain's CDR3 is CASSPKWGSSGANVLTF. CDR3 nucleotides: TGTGCCAGCAGCCCGAAGTGGGGAAGCTCTGGGGCCAACGTCCTGACTTTC.

This clonotype has just a few counts. The chain has TRBV20-1 and TRBJ2-3; 13 bases align to TRBD2. Germline-derived CDR1 and CDR2 are DFQATT and SNEGSKA (reference sequence). V lost 3 bases, J lost 4 bases, and 4 bases stayed unmatched. This CDR3 is built from 15 residues. This chain's CDR3 is CSARLTSGRSDTQYF. The CDR3 DNA reads as TGCAGTGCTAGGCTGACTAGCGGGAGGTCAGATACGCAGTATTTT.

The chain has TRBV7-6 and TRBJ2-1, with D possibly TRBD2 on 7 matching bases. CDR3 size: 15 residues. CDR1 and CDR2 (germline): SGHVS, FNYEAQ. Between the trimmed V and J ends, which lost 2 bases and 4 bases, there was a span of 12 bases. CDR3: CASSLNGGPYNEQFF. Here the CDR3 DNA reads TGTGCCAGCAGCTTAAACGGGGGGCCTTACAATGAGCAGTTCTTC.

This clonotype has at least ten counts. This rearrangement joins TRBV18 to TRBJ2-1; 8 nucleotides match TRBD2. Germline loops: CDR1 KGHSH, CDR2 LQKENI. The CDR3 length is 15 residues. The trim removed 0 bases at V and 9 bases at J, leaving 7 bases unmatched. The CDR3 sequence: CASSPPSGSFGEQFF. The DNA for the CDR3 is TGTGCCAGCTCACCACCGAGCGGGAGCTTCGGTGAGCAGTTCTTC.

This clonotype was recorded at least ten times. The chain links TRBV6-4 to TRBJ2-3; the D gene is possibly TRBD2 (5 bases). The CDR3 is 21 residues long. Trimming cost V 2 bases and J 1 base, with 28 bases left between them. CDR1 is MRHNA and CDR2 is SNTAGT in the germline V gene. CDR3: CASSDRLGTTLGTGGTDTQYF. The CDR3 DNA reads TGTGCCAGCAGTGACCGACTTGGAACCACCCTGGGCACCGGGGGCACAGATACGCAGTATTTT.

In its sample, this clonotype was seen a few times. This chain links TRBV10-3 with TRBJ2-7, with no clear D. Deletions cut 0 bases from V and 0 bases from J, with 6 bases between. The germline V gene encodes CDR1 ENHRY and CDR2 SYGVKD. The CDR3 is 14 residues long. CDR3 region: CAISESISSYEQYF. CDR3 sequence (DNA): TGTGCCATCAGTGAGTCTATTAGCTCCTACGAGCAGTACTTC.

The chain employs TRBV27 and TRBJ1-2, with 9 bases that match TRBD1. The V gene's germline CDR1 is MNHEY and CDR2 SMNVEV (reference sequence). V shed 0 bases, J shed 2 bases, and the junction held 7 bases outside the gene matches. CDR3 length: 17 amino acids. The CDR3 reads CASSLSGTGNGNYGYTF. The DNA of the CDR3 is TGTGCCAGCAGTTTATCCGGGACAGGGAACGGAAACTATGGCTACACCTTC.